A selection of T cell receptor beta chains follows, all from one sample in a study of a mutant IDH1 vaccine in newly diagnosed glioma. The protocol was immunoSEQ multiplex PCR, while the TCRdb copy is restricted to in-frame clones and leaves out a portion. The table has some 15,000 clones, roughly 95% seen once. The source material was peripheral blood mononuclear cells (PBMCs), sampled from a glioma patient treated with radiotherapy, temozolomide or both. Every receptor here comes from a woman under 30 with glioma. Some clones in this sample may be carry-over from other donors' samples. Both conserved end residues are part of each CDR3. Fields, in order: V gene, D gene, clone size, J gene, CDR3 DNA, CDR3 protein. A D gene is named only where the DNA matches it firmly. Some rows have no size entry. The others give once, few or many, or a class for an expanded clone.

v_gene: TRBV5-1; d_gene: TRBD2; abundance: NA; j_gene: TRBJ2-5; CDR3nt: TGCGCCAGCAGCTTGACGGGGGGGGTTAGAGAGACCCAGTACTTC; CDR3aa: CASSLTGGVRETQYF
v_gene: TRBV14; d_gene: NA; abundance: NA; j_gene: TRBJ2-5; CDR3nt: TGTGCCAGCAGCCAAGATCCTCGCCCCAGGGAGACCCAGTACTTC; CDR3aa: CASSQDPRPRETQYF
v_gene: TRBV10-3; d_gene: TRBD2; abundance: NA; j_gene: TRBJ2-2; CDR3nt: TGTGCCATCAGTGAGCTAGCGGAGAACACCGGGGAGCTGTTTTTT; CDR3aa: CAISELAENTGELFF
v_gene: TRBV4-3; d_gene: NA; abundance: NA; j_gene: TRBJ2-6; CDR3nt: TGCGCCAGCAGCCCAGTCGTGGGTCTCTCTGGGGCCAACGTCCTGACTTTC; CDR3aa: CASSPVVGLSGANVLTF
v_gene: TRBV2; d_gene: TRBD1; abundance: NA; j_gene: TRBJ1-6; CDR3nt: TGTGCCAGCAAAGCTTCCGGGACAGCTAATTCACCCCTCCACTTT; CDR3aa: CASKASGTANSPLHF
v_gene: TRBV2; d_gene: TRBD1; abundance: NA; j_gene: TRBJ2-5; CDR3nt: TGTGCCAGCAGTGCTTTGACAGGGGAAGAGACCCAGTACTTC; CDR3aa: CASSALTGEETQYF
v_gene: TRBV29-1; d_gene: TRBD2; abundance: NA; j_gene: TRBJ2-7; CDR3nt: TGCAGCGTCCCGAACCAGGATTGTCTAGCGGGAGATAAGGAGGGCGAGCAGTACTTC; CDR3aa: CSVPNQDCLAGDKEGEQYF
v_gene: TRBV7-2; d_gene: NA; abundance: NA; j_gene: TRBJ2-4; CDR3nt: TGTGCCAGCAGCTTAGAATTCCGGGGGCCTCAGTACTTC; CDR3aa: CASSLEFRGPQYF
v_gene: TRBV19; d_gene: NA; abundance: NA; j_gene: TRBJ2-1; CDR3nt: TGTGCCAGTAGTATAGGACTCTACAATGAGCAGTTCTTC; CDR3aa: CASSIGLYNEQFF
v_gene: TRBV4-3; d_gene: TRBD1; abundance: NA; j_gene: TRBJ1-4; CDR3nt: TGCGCCAGCAGCCAAGGAACAGGGGGCGCGGATGAAAAACTGTTTTTT; CDR3aa: CASSQGTGGADEKLFF
v_gene: TRBV6-6; d_gene: TRBD1; abundance: NA; j_gene: TRBJ2-2; CDR3nt: TGTGCCAGCAGCGGAACAGGGGGCGACACCGGGGAGCTGTTTTTT; CDR3aa: CASSGTGGDTGELFF
v_gene: TRBV11-2; d_gene: NA; abundance: NA; j_gene: TRBJ1-1; CDR3nt: TGTGCCAGCAGCTTAAGTTGGGACCATGAAGCTTTCTTT; CDR3aa: CASSLSWDHEAFF
v_gene: TRBV25-1; d_gene: TRBD1; abundance: NA; j_gene: TRBJ2-7; CDR3nt: TGTGCCAGCAGACATTTAGGACAGGGGGCGGTCGAGCAGTACTTC; CDR3aa: CASRHLGQGAVEQYF
v_gene: TRBV5-1; d_gene: TRBD1; abundance: NA; j_gene: TRBJ2-1; CDR3nt: TGCGCCAGCAGCCGGGGACAGTACAATGAGCAGTTCTTC; CDR3aa: CASSRGQYNEQFF
v_gene: TRBV28; d_gene: NA; abundance: NA; j_gene: TRBJ2-3; CDR3nt: TGTGCCAGCAGCACACCTTTTAGCTACACTAGCACAGATACGCAGTATTTT; CDR3aa: CASSTPFSYTSTDTQYF
v_gene: TRBV4-2; d_gene: NA; abundance: NA; j_gene: TRBJ1-5; CDR3nt: TGTGCCAGCAGCCAAGAGTTTGATCTCCTTTGGATATTCAATCAGCCCCAGCATTTT; CDR3aa: CASSQEFDLLWIFNQPQHF
v_gene: TRBV4-1; d_gene: NA; abundance: NA; j_gene: TRBJ2-1; CDR3nt: TGCGCCAGCAGCCAAGGAGCGGGCGGGACCTACAATGAGCAGTTCTTC; CDR3aa: CASSQGAGGTYNEQFF
v_gene: TRBV6-6; d_gene: TRBD2; abundance: NA; j_gene: TRBJ2-1; CDR3nt: TGTGCCAGCACCGGGAGGCGGGAAAATGAGCAGTTCTTC; CDR3aa: CASTGRRENEQFF
v_gene: TRBV7-2; d_gene: TRBD1; abundance: NA; j_gene: TRBJ2-7; CDR3nt: TGTGCCAGCAGCAATCCGGGACAGGGTTCCTACGAGCAGTACTTC; CDR3aa: CASSNPGQGSYEQYF
v_gene: TRBV28; d_gene: TRBD2; abundance: NA; j_gene: TRBJ2-1; CDR3nt: TGTGCCAGCAGGCCGCGGGGGGCGAGCTCCTACAATGAGCAGTTCTTC; CDR3aa: CASRPRGASSYNEQFF
v_gene: TRBV4-3; d_gene: NA; abundance: once; j_gene: TRBJ1-4; CDR3nt: TGCGCCAGCAGCCAAGATCGCACAGGGAAGGAAAAACTGTTTTTT; CDR3aa: CASSQDRTGKEKLFF
v_gene: TRBV18; d_gene: NA; abundance: NA; j_gene: TRBJ2-7; CDR3nt: TGTGCCAGCTTGGGGGCTACCTTCGAGCAGTACTTC; CDR3aa: CASLGATFEQYF
v_gene: TRBV5-1; d_gene: NA; abundance: NA; j_gene: TRBJ2-1; CDR3nt: TGCGCCAGCAGCTTGGTTGCTCAGTCCTACAATGAGCAGTTCTTC; CDR3aa: CASSLVAQSYNEQFF
v_gene: TRBV5-4; d_gene: NA; abundance: NA; j_gene: TRBJ1-1; CDR3nt: TGTGCCAGCAGTTACAGGGTTGCGGAGAACACTGAAGCTTTCTTT; CDR3aa: CASSYRVAENTEAFF